This TCR beta chain was captured in a study of blood T cell repertoires in COVID-19. Original analysis: Scientists estimated how many nucleated cells there were by amplifying reference gene primers. Clones were read by immunoSEQ multiplex PCR, and TCRdb kept only the in-frame ones, dropping some. The DNA gave D and trimming, while V, J and clone size come from that table. Among roughly 220,000 clones, roughly 80% were seen once, and the ten largest hold 4.5% to 7%. Sequenced input: peripheral blood. This receptor was identified in a woman aged 70-85 years with acute or convalescent COVID-19.

CDR3 DNA sequence: TGCGCCAGCAGCTTGGGACAGGACAGTGAAGCTTTCTTT. Its translation is CASSLGQDSEAFF. This chain connects TRBV5-1 to TRBJ1-1; D might be TRBD1 (6 bases). Germline-derived CDR1 and CDR2 are SGHRS and YFSETQ. There are 13 residues in the CDR3. Trimming removed 0 bases at V and 7 bases at J, with 10 bases between.